A single sample gave rise to the 14 T cell receptor beta chains below, sequenced in a study of shared clonotypes between healthy human individuals (TCRdb year 2020). The receptor library was made with the immunoSEQ multiplex PCR assay. TCRdb obtained this table from immuneACCESS and retained in-frame rearrangements with V and J assigned. These tables miss some clones; where compared with another copy, unresolved V genes account for less than half of the shortfall, and the remainder is unexplained. This sample has about 87,000 clones in its table, and less than 50% of those were observed once. About 14% of the sample is taken by the ten largest. Sequences were obtained from PBMCs. Receptors were obtained from a woman in her thirties or forties in good health. Some clones in this sample may be carry-over from other donors' samples.

This rearrangement joins TRBV28 to TRBJ1-4; possible D gene TRBD1, 6 bases. Germline loops: CDR1 MDHEN, CDR2 SYDVKM. V shed 5 bases and J shed 7 bases, with 14 bases lying between them. This CDR3 spans 14 amino acids. The CDR3 protein is CASSQGSASEKLFF. CDR3 nucleotides: TGTGCCAGCAGTCAGGGGTCGGCCAGTGAAAAACTGTTTTTT.

The chain joins TRBV2 to TRBJ1-3, with TRBD1 matching 7 bases. The V gene's germline CDR1 is SNHLY and CDR2 FYNNEI. With V trimmed by 9 bases and J by 0 bases, 5 bases remained unmatched. The CDR3 covers 14 residues. This CDR3 is CASGQANSGNTIYF. CDR3 nucleotides: TGTGCCAGTGGACAGGCTAACTCTGGAAACACCATATATTTT.

This clone was detected ten times or more. The chain uses TRBV2 and TRBJ2-1, with a weak D call TRBD1 (6 bases). Per the germline V gene, CDR1 is SNHLY and CDR2 is FYNNEI. V was clipped by 5 bases and J by 5 bases, with 10 bases between them. The CDR3 is made up of 13 amino acids. The CDR3, as DNA: TGTGCCAGCAGTAGGGACACCCACAATGAGCAGTTCTTC. This encodes CASSRDTHNEQFF. Full variable domain (rest looked up from reference TRBV2 and TRBJ2-1): EPEVTQTPSHQVTQMGQEVILRCVPISNHLYFYWYRQILGQKVEFLVSFYNNEISEKSEIFDDQFSVERPDGSNFTLKIRSTKLEDSAMYFCASSRDTHNEQFFGPGTRLTVL.

V and J are TRBV10-3 and TRBJ1-1; tentative D call: TRBD1 (6 bases). V lost 4 bases, J lost 0 bases, and 9 bases lay in between. The CDR3 is 14 amino acids. Looked up from germline, CDR1 is ENHRY and CDR2 is SYGVKD. In nucleotides, the CDR3 is TGTGCCATCAGTGGGGGGCACCTGAACACTGAAGCTTTCTTT. This gives the protein CAISGGHLNTEAFF.

This rearrangement joins TRBV5-1 to TRBJ2-7; maybe TRBD1 (6 bases). The CDR3 runs to 15 residues. Germline V gene sequence: CDR1 SGHRS, CDR2 YFSETQ. The V gene lost 5 bases and the J gene lost 11 bases, with 26 bases spanning the gap. The CDR3 DNA sequence: TGCGCCAGCAGACTTGGTGGGGCAAAAACAGGGATCGAGTACTTC. Its protein is CASRLGGAKTGIEYF.

The CDR3 loop reads CASSSGPGDEQYF. As DNA, the CDR3 is TGTGCCAGCAGCTCGGGCCCCGGGGACGAGCAGTACTTC. The rearrangement links TRBV5-4 to TRBJ2-5, with D tentatively TRBD2 (5 bases). The J call is doubtful: the DNA matches TRBJ2-7 better. This CDR3 comprises 13 residues. Germline CDR1 SGHNT, CDR2 YYREEE (reference sequence).

The table lists this clone with a few counts. This chain joins TRBV7-8 and TRBJ1-3, with D perhaps TRBD1 (6 bases). Between the trimmed V and J ends, which lost 1 base and 0 bases, there was a span of 13 bases. The CDR3 has 17 residues. The V gene's germline CDR1 is SGHVS and CDR2 FQNEAQ. The CDR3 spells CASSLGGKGDSGNTIYF. The CDR3 region has the DNA TGTGCCAGCAGCTTAGGCGGGAAGGGGGACTCTGGAAACACCATATATTTT. Combining the CDR3 with reference TRBV7-8 and TRBJ1-3 gives the whole variable domain GAGVSQSPRYKVAKRGQDVALRCDPISGHVSLFWYQQALGQGPEFLTYFQNEAQLDKSGLPSDRFFAERPEGSVSTLKIQRTQQEDSAVYLCASSLGGKGDSGNTIYFGEGSWLTVV.

This clone was detected only a few times. The chain couples TRBV27 to TRBJ2-5; 9 nucleotides line up with TRBD2. The CDR3 consists of 14 residues. Germline assignment: CDR1 MNHEY and CDR2 SMNVEV (reference sequence). J was trimmed by 5 bases and V by 5 bases; bases with no gene match: 6. The CDR3 here is CASSHLAGRETQYF. The CDR3 DNA is TGTGCCAGCAGTCACCTAGCGGGACGGGAGACCCAGTACTTC.

This clone was picked up many times. The genes are TRBV5-1 and TRBJ2-2; 8 bases agree with TRBD1. V lost 0 bases, J lost 7 bases, and 8 bases stayed unmatched. This CDR3 is 16 amino acids long. CDR1 is SGHRS and CDR2 is YFSETQ in the germline V gene. The CDR3 region is CASSLARAGGIGELFF. The CDR3 DNA reads as TGCGCCAGCAGCTTGGCCCGAGCAGGGGGCATCGGGGAGCTGTTTTTT.

The genes are TRBV9 and TRBJ2-6, with D possibly matching TRBD1 (6 bases). Germline V CDR1 and CDR2: SGDLS, YYNGEE. V lost 4 bases to trimming and J lost 3 bases, with 11 bases between them. The CDR3 is 15 amino acids. CDR3 region: CASSLTGYGANVLTF. The DNA for the CDR3 is TGTGCCAGCAGCCTAACAGGGTATGGGGCCAACGTCCTGACTTTC. Combining the CDR3 with reference TRBV9 and TRBJ2-6 gives the whole variable domain DSGVTQTPKHLITATGQRVTLRCSPRSGDLSVYWYQQSLDQGLQFLIQYYNGEERAKGNILERFSAQQFPDLHSELNLSSLELGDSALYFCASSLTGYGANVLTFGAGSRLTVL.

V gene TRBV11-3 combines with J gene TRBJ2-7, with D perhaps matching TRBD1 or TRBD2 (5 bases each). The ends were cut back, 3 bases at V and 0 bases at J, with 9 bases in the middle. CDR1 is SGHNT, CDR2 YENEEA, per germline. This CDR3 comprises 14 residues. In DNA, the CDR3 is TGTGCCAGCAGCTTCAGGGAGAGCTCCTACGAGCAGTACTTC. Its protein product is CASSFRESSYEQYF.

This clone was seen ten or more times. V gene TRBV5-4 combines with J gene TRBJ2-7; 13 nucleotides match TRBD2. The length of the CDR3 is 16 residues. J was trimmed by 3 bases and V by 4 bases; bases with no gene match: 7. The germline V gene encodes CDR1 SGHNT and CDR2 YYREEE (reference sequence). As DNA, the CDR3 is TGTGCCAGCAGCCCGGGCGGACTAGCGGGAGTCTACGAGCAGTACTTC. It translates to CASSPGGLAGVYEQYF.

This clone was seen many times. The J gene is TRBJ1-1, the V gene TRBV7-2; no clear D gene. CDR3 length: 13 amino acids. Deletions cut 4 bases from V and 0 bases from J, with 6 bases between. CDR1 is SGHTA and CDR2 is FQGNSA in the germline V gene. CDR3 in amino acids: CASSSQMNTEAFF. Here the CDR3 DNA reads TGTGCCAGCAGCTCACAGATGAACACTGAAGCTTTCTTT.

This clone came up a few times. The gene calls are TRBV7-9 and TRBJ2-6, with D possibly TRBD1 on 5 matching bases. The V and J ends lost 5 bases and 0 bases respectively, with 8 bases between them. Germline CDR1 is SEHNR and CDR2 is FQNEAQ (reference sequence). The CDR3 totals 15 residues. The CDR3 region is CASSARDSGANVLTF. The CDR3 DNA follows: TGTGCCAGCAGCGCCAGGGACTCTGGGGCCAACGTCCTGACTTTC. Drawing the rest from reference TRBV7-9 and TRBJ2-6, the complete variable domain is DTGVSQNPRHKITKRGQNVTFRCDPISEHNRLYWYRQTLGQGPEFLTYFQNEAQLEKSRLLSDRFSAERPKGSFSTLEIQRTEQGDSAMYLCASSARDSGANVLTFGAGSRLTVL.